This TCR beta chain was recovered during a study of blood T cells in healthy people across ages. About the research overall: In model experiments, template switching was able to capture about one barcoded beta molecule for every two T cells that were present.

A second roughly 6 to 11 cycle PCR used barcoded and J-beta primers. TCRdb re-derived calls from the 5' RACE reads in MiXCR, one entry per CDR3 protein. The repertoire holds approximately 1.5 million distinct CDR3 sequences, with about 35% as singletons. Donors ranged from roughly 6 to 100 years old and were healthy Caucasians in Russia. In germline, CDR1 is SQVTM, CDR2 ANQGSEA. Trimming removed 5 bases from V and 7 bases from J, with 11 bases in between. The CDR3 length is 11 residues. The clonotype was recovered from a woman aged 30 to 39 in good health. The J gene is TRBJ1-2, the V gene TRBV29-1; D is unresolved. The specimen sequenced was blood. In nucleotides, the CDR3 is TGCAGCGTTCTGGAAACGGGTGGCTACACCTTC. Translated, it gives CSVLETGGYTF. The full variable domain, with the rest looked up from reference TRBV29-1 and TRBJ1-2, is SAVISQKPSRDICQRGTSLTIQCQVDSQVTMMFWYRQQPGQSLTLIATANQGSEATYESGFVIDKFPISRPNLTFSTLTVSNMSPEDSSIYLCSVLETGGYTFGSGTRLTVV.